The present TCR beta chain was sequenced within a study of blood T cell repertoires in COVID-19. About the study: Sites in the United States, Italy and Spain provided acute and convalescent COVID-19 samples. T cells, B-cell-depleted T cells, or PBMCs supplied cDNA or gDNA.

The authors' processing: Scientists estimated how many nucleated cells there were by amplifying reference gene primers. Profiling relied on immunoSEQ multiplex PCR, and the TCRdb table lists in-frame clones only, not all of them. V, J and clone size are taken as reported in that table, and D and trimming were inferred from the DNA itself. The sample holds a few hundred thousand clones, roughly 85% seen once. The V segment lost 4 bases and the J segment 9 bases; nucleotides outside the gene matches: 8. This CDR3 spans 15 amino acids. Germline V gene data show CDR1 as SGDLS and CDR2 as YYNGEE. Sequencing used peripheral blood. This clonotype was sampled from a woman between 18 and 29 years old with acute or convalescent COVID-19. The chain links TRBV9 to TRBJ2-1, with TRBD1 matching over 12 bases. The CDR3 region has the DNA TGTGCCAGCAGCTCTAGGGACAGGGGGCGGGGTGAGCAGTTCTTC. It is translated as CASSSRDRGRGEQFF.